The clone carrying this TCR beta chain has only a few counts. Its antigen is unidentified. With 3 bases clipped from V and 5 bases from J, the junction kept 10 bases outside the gene matches. The CDR3 contains 16 residues. CDR1 is KGHSH and CDR2 is LQKENI in the germline V gene. The data originate from a study of T cells after yellow fever vaccination. Overall study findings and caveats: The booster saw the reappearance of most primary-vaccination clones (around 95% CD4, about 88% CD8). Some clonotypes, a small share, were shared between CD4 and CD8 compartments.

They built TCR cDNA with 5'RACE template switching, a step that put in a universal primer site and UMIs. TCRdb re-analysed the 5' RACE reads in MiXCR, keeping a single row per CDR3 protein. In the table there are a few hundred thousand distinct CDR3 sequences, 6.8% of which are singletons. The J gene is TRBJ2-3, the V gene TRBV18; TRBD2 matches 8 bases. This sequence was found in a man aged 18 to 30 who received the YFV17D yellow fever vaccine. The specimen comprised PBMCs, sampled about 49 days after the first yellow fever vaccination. The CDR3 is CASSPLTGGPGDTQYF. CDR3 in DNA: TGTGCCAGCTCACCCTTAACGGGGGGGCCGGGAGATACGCAGTATTTT.